Following are 3 T cell receptor beta chains from one sample sequenced in a study of blood T cell repertoires in COVID-19. TCRdb's copy holds only in-frame clones and misses some; the assay was immunoSEQ multiplex PCR. The top ten clones hold around 2.9% of a sample with 200,000 or so clones, 85% of them seen once. Source material: peripheral blood. These receptors all come from a man in his fifties who had recovered from COVID-19.

This clone was seen just once. The chain has TRBV5-6 and TRBJ2-1; 9 bases line up with TRBD2. Unmatched junction bases numbered 9, after V lost 7 bases and J lost 1 base. The CDR3 runs 16 residues. The germline V gene has CDR1 SGHDT and CDR2 YYEEEE. This chain's CDR3 is CASCGISGSSYNEQFF. The CDR3 coding sequence is TGTGCCAGCTGTGGCATTAGCGGGAGTTCCTACAATGAGCAGTTCTTC.

V gene TRBV5-1 combines with J gene TRBJ2-1; perhaps TRBD2 as D (6 bases). Germline V CDR1 and CDR2: SGHRS, YFSETQ. With 0 bases removed from V and 6 bases from J, the gap between germline ends came to 10 bases. There are 14 residues in the CDR3. The DNA for the CDR3 is TGCGCCAGCAGCTTGGTACTAGCCGGCAATGAGCAGTTCTTC. It encodes CASSLVLAGNEQFF. The full variable domain, with the rest looked up from reference TRBV5-1 and TRBJ2-1, is KAGVTQTPRYLIKTRGQQVTLSCSPISGHRSVSWYQQTPGQGLQFLFEYFSETQRNKGNFPGRFSGRQFSNSRSEMNVSTLELGDSALYLCASSLVLAGNEQFFGPGTRLTVL.

The chain combines TRBV7-2 with TRBJ2-3; 7 bases align to TRBD2. The CDR3 covers 17 residues. Trimming cost V 1 base and J 4 bases; bases outside gene matches: 11. The germline V gene has CDR1 SGHTA and CDR2 FQGNSA. The CDR3 nucleotides are TGTGCCAGCAGCTTAGGTTTGGCTAGCGGCCCCGCAGATACGCAGTATTTT. It is translated as CASSLGLASGPADTQYF.